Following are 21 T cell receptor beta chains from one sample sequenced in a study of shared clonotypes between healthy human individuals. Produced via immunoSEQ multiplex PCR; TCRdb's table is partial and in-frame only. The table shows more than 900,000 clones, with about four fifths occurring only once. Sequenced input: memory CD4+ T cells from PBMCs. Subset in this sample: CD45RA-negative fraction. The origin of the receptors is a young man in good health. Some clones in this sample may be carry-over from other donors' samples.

The CDR3 DNA sequence: TGTGCCAGCAGCCAACCATTGGGTCTGGATGAGCAGTTCTTC. Translation gives CASSQPLGLDEQFF. The V and J genes are TRBV28 and TRBJ2-1; the D is unclear. Germline V lookup: CDR1 MDHEN, CDR2 SYDVKM. Trimming stripped 6 bases from V and 8 bases from J, with 17 bases between. The CDR3 extends over 14 amino acids. Based on the CDR3 plus reference TRBV28 and TRBJ2-1, the full variable domain is DVKVTQSSRYLVKRTGEKVFLECVQDMDHENMFWYRQDPGLGLRLIYFSYDVKMKEKGDIPEGYSVSREKKERFSLILESASTNQTSMYLCASSQPLGLDEQFFGPGTRLTVL.

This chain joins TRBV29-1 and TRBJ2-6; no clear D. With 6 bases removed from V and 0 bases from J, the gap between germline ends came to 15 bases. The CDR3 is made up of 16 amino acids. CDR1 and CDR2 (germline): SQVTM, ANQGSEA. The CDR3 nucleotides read TGCAGCGTCAAAGGGCCAGTCAGCTCTGGGGCCAACGTCCTGACTTTC. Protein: CSVKGPVSSGANVLTF.

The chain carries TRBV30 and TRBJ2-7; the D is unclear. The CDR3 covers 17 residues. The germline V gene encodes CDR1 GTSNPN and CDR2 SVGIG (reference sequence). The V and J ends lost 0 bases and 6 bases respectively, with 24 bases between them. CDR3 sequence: CAWSVDATFPPIGEQYF. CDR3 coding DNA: TGTGCCTGGAGTGTAGATGCGACATTTCCCCCGATAGGCGAGCAGTACTTC.

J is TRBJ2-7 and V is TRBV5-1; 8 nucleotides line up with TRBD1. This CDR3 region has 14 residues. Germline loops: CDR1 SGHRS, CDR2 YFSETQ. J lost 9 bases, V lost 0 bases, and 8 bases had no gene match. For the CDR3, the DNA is TGCGCCAGCAGCTTGGGGGCCCTTACAGGGGGGCAGTACTTC. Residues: CASSLGALTGGQYF. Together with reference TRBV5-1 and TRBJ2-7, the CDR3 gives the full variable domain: KAGVTQTPRYLIKTRGQQVTLSCSPISGHRSVSWYQQTPGQGLQFLFEYFSETQRNKGNFPGRFSGRQFSNSRSEMNVSTLELGDSALYLCASSLGALTGGQYFGPGTRLTVT.

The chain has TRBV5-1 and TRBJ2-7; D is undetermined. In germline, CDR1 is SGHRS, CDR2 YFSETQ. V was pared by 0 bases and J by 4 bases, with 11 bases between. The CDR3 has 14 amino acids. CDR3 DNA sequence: TGCGCCAGCAGCTTGGCTTTCGGGCTTTACGAGCAGTACTTC. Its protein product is CASSLAFGLYEQYF.

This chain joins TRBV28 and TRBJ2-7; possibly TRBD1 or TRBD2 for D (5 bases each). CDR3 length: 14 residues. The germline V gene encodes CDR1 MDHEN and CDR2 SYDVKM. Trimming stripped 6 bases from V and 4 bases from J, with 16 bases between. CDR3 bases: TGTGCCAGCAGCTCGCCGAGGGGAACATACGAGCAGTACTTC. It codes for CASSSPRGTYEQYF.

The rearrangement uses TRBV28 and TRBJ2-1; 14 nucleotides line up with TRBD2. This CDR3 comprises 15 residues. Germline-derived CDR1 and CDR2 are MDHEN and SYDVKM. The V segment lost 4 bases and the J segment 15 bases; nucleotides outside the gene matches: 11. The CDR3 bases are TGTGCCAGCAGTTCCCCCCAGACTAGCGGGAGGGCGAGGTTCTTC. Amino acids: CASSSPQTSGRARFF.

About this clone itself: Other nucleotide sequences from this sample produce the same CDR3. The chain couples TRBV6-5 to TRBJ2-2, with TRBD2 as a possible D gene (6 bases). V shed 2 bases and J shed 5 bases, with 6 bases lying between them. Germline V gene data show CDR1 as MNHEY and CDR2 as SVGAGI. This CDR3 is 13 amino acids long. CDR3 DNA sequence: TGTGCCAGCAGTTACCGGGGGACCGGGGAGCTGTTTTTT. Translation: CASSYRGTGELFF.

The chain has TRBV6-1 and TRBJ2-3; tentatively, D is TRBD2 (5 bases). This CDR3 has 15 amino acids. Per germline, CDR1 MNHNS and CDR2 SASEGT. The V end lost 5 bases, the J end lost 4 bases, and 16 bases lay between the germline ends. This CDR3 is CASSINGIGADTQYF. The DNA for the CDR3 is TGTGCCAGCAGTATTAATGGAATCGGGGCAGATACGCAGTATTTT.

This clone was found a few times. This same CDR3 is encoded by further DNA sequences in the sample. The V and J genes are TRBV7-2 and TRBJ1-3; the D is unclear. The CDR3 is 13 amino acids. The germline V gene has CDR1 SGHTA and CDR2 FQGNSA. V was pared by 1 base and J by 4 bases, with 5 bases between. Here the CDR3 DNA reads TGTGCCAGCAGCTTAGGTGGGGGAAACACCATATATTTT. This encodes CASSLGGGNTIYF.

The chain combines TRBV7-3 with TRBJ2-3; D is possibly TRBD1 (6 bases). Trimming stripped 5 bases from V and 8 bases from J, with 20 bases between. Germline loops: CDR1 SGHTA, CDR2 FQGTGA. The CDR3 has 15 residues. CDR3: CASSVSGAGDGTQYF. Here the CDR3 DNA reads TGTGCCAGCAGCGTTAGTGGGGCAGGGGATGGTACGCAGTATTTT.

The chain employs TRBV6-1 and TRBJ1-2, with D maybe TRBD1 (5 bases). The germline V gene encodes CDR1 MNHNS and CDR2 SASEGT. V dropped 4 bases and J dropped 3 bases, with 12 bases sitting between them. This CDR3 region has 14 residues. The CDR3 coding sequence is TGTGCCAGCAGTGTTGAGTGGGGGTACTATGGCTACACCTTC. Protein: CASSVEWGYYGYTF.

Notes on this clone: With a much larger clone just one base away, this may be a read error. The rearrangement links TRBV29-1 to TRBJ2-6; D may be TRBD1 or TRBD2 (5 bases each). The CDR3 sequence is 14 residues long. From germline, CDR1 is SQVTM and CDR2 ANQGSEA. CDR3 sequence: CSVEEGRGADVLTF. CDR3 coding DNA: TGCAGCGTTGAAGAGGGGAGAGGGGCCGACGTCCTGACTTTC.

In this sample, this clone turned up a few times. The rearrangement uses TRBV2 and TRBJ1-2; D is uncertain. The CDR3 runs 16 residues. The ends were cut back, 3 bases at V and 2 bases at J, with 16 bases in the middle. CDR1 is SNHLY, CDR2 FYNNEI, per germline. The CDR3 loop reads CASSEYLAEKNYGYTF. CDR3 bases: TGTGCCAGCAGTGAGTATTTAGCGGAAAAGAACTATGGCTACACCTTC.

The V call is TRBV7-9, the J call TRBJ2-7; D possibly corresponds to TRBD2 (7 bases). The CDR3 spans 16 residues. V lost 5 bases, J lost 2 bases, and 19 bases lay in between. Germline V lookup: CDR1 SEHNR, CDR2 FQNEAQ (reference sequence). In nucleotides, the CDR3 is TGTGCCAGCAGCCCCTGGGGAGGGGGTGGGGCCTACGAGCAGTACTTC. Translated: CASSPWGGGGAYEQYF.

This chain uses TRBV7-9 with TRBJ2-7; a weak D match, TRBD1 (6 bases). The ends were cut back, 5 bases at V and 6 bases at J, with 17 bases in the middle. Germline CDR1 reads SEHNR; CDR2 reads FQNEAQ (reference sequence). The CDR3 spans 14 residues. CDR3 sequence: CASSQGLSLSEQYF. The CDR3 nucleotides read TGTGCCAGCAGCCAGGGGCTATCGCTTAGCGAGCAGTACTTC.

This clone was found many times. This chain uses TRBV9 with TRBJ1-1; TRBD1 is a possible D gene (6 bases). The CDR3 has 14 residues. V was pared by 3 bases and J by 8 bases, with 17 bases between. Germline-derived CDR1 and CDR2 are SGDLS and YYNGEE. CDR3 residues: CASSEAPDRIEAFF. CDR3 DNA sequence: TGTGCCAGCAGCGAGGCCCCCGACAGGATAGAAGCTTTCTTT.

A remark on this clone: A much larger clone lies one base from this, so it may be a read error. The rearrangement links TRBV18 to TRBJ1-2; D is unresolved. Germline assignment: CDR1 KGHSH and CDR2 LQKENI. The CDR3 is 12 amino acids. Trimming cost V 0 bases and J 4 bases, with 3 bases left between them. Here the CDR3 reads CASSPPGYGYTF. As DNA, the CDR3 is TGTGCCAGCTCACCACCAGGCTATGGCTACACCTTC.

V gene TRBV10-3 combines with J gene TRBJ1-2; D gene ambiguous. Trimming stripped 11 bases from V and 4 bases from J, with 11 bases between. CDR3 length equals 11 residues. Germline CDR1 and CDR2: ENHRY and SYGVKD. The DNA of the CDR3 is TGTGCCTCCGGAGGAGGCTATGGCTACACCTTC. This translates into CASGGGYGYTF.

The CDR3 here is CASSVAGSERSREQYF. The CDR3 DNA is TGTGCCAGCAGCGTAGCGGGATCGGAGCGGTCGCGCGAGCAGTACTTC. The V gene is TRBV9, the J gene TRBJ2-7, with D possibly matching TRBD2 (5 bases). The CDR3 runs to 16 residues. The V end was cut by 0 bases, the J end by 6 bases, with 19 bases between. Germline assignment: CDR1 SGDLS and CDR2 YYNGEE.

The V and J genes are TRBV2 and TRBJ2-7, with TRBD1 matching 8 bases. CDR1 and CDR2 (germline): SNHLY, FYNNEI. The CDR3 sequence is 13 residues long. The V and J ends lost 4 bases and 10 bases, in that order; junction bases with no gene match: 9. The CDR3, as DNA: TGTGCCAGCAGTGGGATGGACAGGGACCGTCAGTACTTC. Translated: CASSGMDRDRQYF.